Listed below are T cell receptor beta chains from one sample, sequenced in a study of shared clonotypes between healthy human individuals. Only in-frame clones appear in the TCRdb table, and some are missing; sequencing was by immunoSEQ multiplex PCR. Found here are about 1.1 million clones, around 82% of them singletons; the top ten hold approximately 0.5%. The sequenced material came from memory CD4+ T cells from PBMCs. These receptors were collected from a man aged 18-30 years in good health. Some clones in this sample may be carry-over from other donors' samples. CDR3s include the opening cysteine and the closing phenylalanine or tryptophan. A D gene is named only where the DNA matches it firmly. Only some rows state a clone size, as once, few, many or a class for expanded clones.

TRBJ2-7,.,.,TRBV5-1,15,TGCGCCAGCAGCGCCGGCCCGACAGGCAACTACGAGCAGTACTTC,CASSAGPTGNYEQYF
TRBJ2-5,TRBD2,many,TRBV6-7,15,TGTGCCAGCAACCTAGCGGGACCCTGGGGGGAGACCCAGTACTTC,CASNLAGPWGETQYF
TRBJ2-5,.,once,TRBV5-1,13,TGCGCCAGCAGCTTGGGGGGTGCAGAGACCCAGTACTTC,CASSLGGAETQYF
TRBJ1-2,.,.,TRBV7-3,14,TGTGCCAGCAGCCGCGACAGGACTAACTATGGCTACACCTTC,CASSRDRTNYGYTF
TRBJ1-2,.,.,TRBV4-3,17,TGCGCCAGCAGCCAAGACTTCAACGTTGGCAGGGCGCATGGCTACACCTTC,CASSQDFNVGRAHGYTF
TRBJ2-3,TRBD1,.,TRBV11-2,17,TGTGCCAGCAGCTTAAGGACCGGGACAGCAAGCACAGATACGCAGTATTTT,CASSLRTGTASTDTQYF
TRBJ2-7,.,.,TRBV6-1,14,TGTGCCAGCAGTGAAATGACAGCGAGCTACGAGCAGTACTTC,CASSEMTASYEQYF
TRBJ2-7,TRBD1,.,TRBV4-2,14,TGTGCCAGCAGCCCTGGACAGGGGAACTACGAGCAGTACTTC,CASSPGQGNYEQYF
TRBJ2-2,.,.,TRBV7-9,13,TGTGCCAGCAGCTTACTGAACACCGGGGAGCTGTTTTTT,CASSLLNTGELFF
TRBJ1-2,.,few,TRBV28,14,TGTGCCAGCAGTCGTATCCCTACTAACTATGGCTACACCTTC,CASSRIPTNYGYTF
TRBJ2-3,.,.,TRBV9,15,TGTGCCAGCAGCGCCTGGGGAGCTAGCACAGATACGCAGTATTTT,CASSAWGASTDTQYF
TRBJ1-3,.,.,TRBV30,13,TGTGCCAGGCAAAAGGGGTACGGAAACACCATATATTTT,CARQKGYGNTIYF
TRBJ2-7,TRBD2,.,TRBV2,14,TGTGCCAGCAGCGTGGGACTACGGACCTACGAGCAGTACTTC,CASSVGLRTYEQYF
TRBJ2-5,.,few,TRBV28,13,TGTGCCAGCAGTTCGGGACTGCAAGAGACCCAGTACTTC,CASSSGLQETQYF
TRBJ2-1,TRBD2,.,TRBV7-8,15,TGTGCCAGCAGCCCGCGGACTAGCGGGACTAATGAGCAGTTCTTC,CASSPRTSGTNEQFF
TRBJ2-3,TRBD2,once,TRBV4-2,14,TGTGCCAGCAGCCTTGGGACTAACACAGATACGCAGTATTTT,CASSLGTNTDTQYF
TRBJ1-2,TRBD1,.,TRBV28,16,TGTGCCAGCAGTTTACTCGGGACAGGGGGCGGACAAGGCTACACCTTC,CASSLLGTGGGQGYTF
TRBJ1-5,.,.,TRBV18,13,TGTGCCAGCTCGCTGGATAGCAATCAGCCCCAGCATTTT,CASSLDSNQPQHF
TRBJ2-5,TRBD2,.,TRBV9,16,TGTGCCAGCAGCGTAGGGTCTAGCGGGCTAAAAGAGACCCAGTACTTC,CASSVGSSGLKETQYF
TRBJ2-5,TRBD1,many,TRBV4-2,17,TGTGCCAGCAGCCAAAGACAGGGGATAGAGTACCAAGAGACCCAGTACTTC,CASSQRQGIEYQETQYF
TRBJ2-2,TRBD1,.,TRBV4-1,15,TGCGCCAGCAGCCCAGGGGGCGGGCGGACCGGGGAGCTGTTTTTT,CASSPGGGRTGELFF
TRBJ1-2,.,once,TRBV7-2,14,TGTGCCAGCAGCTTAGAGGCGACTCTATATGGCTACACCTTC,CASSLEATLYGYTF
TRBJ1-2,TRBD1,few,TRBV9,15,TGTGCCAGCAGCGTAGGAGGAGGGGGCGCAGACGGCTACACCTTC,CASSVGGGGADGYTF
TRBJ1-2,TRBD1,.,TRBV5-1,14,TGCGCCAGCAGCTTCCTGACAGGGGGCTCTGGCTACACCTTC,CASSFLTGGSGYTF